This TCR beta chain was observed in a study of blood T cells in healthy people across ages. The second PCR ran about 6 to 12 cycles with a sample-barcoded 5' primer and J-beta primers. In TCRdb, the 5' RACE reads were re-called with MiXCR into one record per CDR3 protein. The repertoire holds 800,000 to 1,000,000 distinct CDR3 sequences, with around 48% as singletons. This clonotype was counted only a few times. This receptor was obtained from a man between 25 and 39 years old in good health. The material sequenced was blood.

CDR3: CSASGGSTYEQYF. The DNA of the CDR3 is TGCAGTGCTAGTGGGGGGTCAACCTACGAGCAGTACTTC. The chain combines TRBV20-1 with TRBJ2-7, with a weak D call TRBD2 (6 bases). The CDR3 consists of 13 residues. The germline CDR1 and CDR2 sequences are DFQATT and SNEGSKA (reference sequence). Trimming took 3 bases from V and 2 from J, leaving 11 bases between them.